This T cell receptor (beta chain) was obtained from a study of blood T cell repertoires in COVID-19. Assay: immunoSEQ multiplex PCR; the TCRdb copy retains only in-frame clones and omits some. In the table there are 51,000 or so clones, nearly 90% of which are singletons. A few counts support this clone. CDR1 and CDR2 (germline): DFQATT, SNEGSKA (reference sequence). V was cut by 0 bases and J by 12 bases, with 9 bases left in between. This CDR3 region has 11 residues. The clonotype comes from an elderly man with active or convalescent COVID-19. Sequences were obtained from peripheral blood. The chain joins TRBV20-1 to TRBJ2-1; D gene uncertain. CDR3 DNA sequence: TGCAGTGCTAGAGATCGGAGCCGGCAGTTCTTC. Its protein product is CSARDRSRQFF.